The present T cell receptor beta chain was sequenced within a study of blood T cell repertoires in COVID-19. The age range of participants was 18 to 89 years, with residence in about 25 US areas. Cohorts were based on clinical histories the participants reported. Two negative PCRs, clearance, or symptom resolution were required of recovered Cohort 3 donors. Sequenced by immunoSEQ multiplex PCR; TCRdb stores in-frame clones only, minus some. Counted here are hundreds of thousands of clones, 70% to 90% occurring once; the ten biggest clones make up around 1.6%. The V end lost 1 base, the J end lost 0 bases, and 8 bases lay between the germline ends. Germline CDR1 SGHNT, CDR2 YYREEE (reference sequence). CDR3 length equals 15 residues.

The TCR was taken from a woman in her forties or fifties who had recovered from COVID-19. The specimen was PBMCs or T cells enriched from blood (not recorded which). The chain has TRBV5-4 and TRBJ1-3; D might be TRBD1 (5 bases). The CDR3 loop reads CASSLTGFSGNTIYF. The CDR3 bases are TGTGCCAGCAGCTTGACAGGCTTCTCTGGAAACACCATATATTTT.